This TCR beta chain was identified during a study of T cell repertoires in cytomegalovirus infection (dated by TCRdb to between 2018 and 2021). In the study overall: Alongside well-studied HLA-B-restricted epitopes, the peptide stimulations were aimed at recently identified HLA-C-restricted CMV epitopes, whose presentation resists viral immunomodulation. Donor HLA type was relevant to the analysis, because carriage of CMV infection together with the matching HLA type was indicated by public TCR beta signatures.

Overall results and qualifications from the work: The ex vivo response was dominated by HLA-C-restricted CMV-specific TCR beta clonotypes, and the single most frequent clonotype in two of eight donors was supplied by these HLA-C-restricted clonotypes. Carriers of CMV infection plus the relevant HLA type were discriminated by the cumulative frequency of public TCR beta family members in the study cohort and in an independent roughly 400-donor cohort.

CDR1 SGHTA and CDR2 FQGNSA were looked up in the germline V gene. Inclusive of the bounding cysteine and phenylalanine, the CDR3 is 15 residues long. The only DNA kept is the CDR3, 45 bases in frame from the first base. The trim is 0 bases for V and 4 bases for J, with a gap of 13 bases between the germline ends. The treatment or condition label here, explained by the study, means: in vitro stimulation with specific CMV peptide epitopes to enrich CMV-specific T cells. This clonotype came up many times. What this receptor recognizes is not known. Base qualities are not at hand, and no much larger clone is one base apart. TCRdb lists the instrument as Illumina HiSeq 1500. The public reads were quality trimmed at Q25 with fastp and then assembled into clones with MiXCR by TCRdb, keeping productive beta chains. Every entry covers one CDR3 protein and lists the most common genes and DNA from its rows. A total of hundreds of thousands of distinct CDR3 sequences appear in this sample, around 32% of them only once. The ten largest account for 15% to 20% of the sample.

Rearrangement joined TRBV7-2 to TRBJ2-7; the D segment cannot be called with confidence. The sample was cultured PBMCs, taken from culture after CMV antigen stimulation. This receptor was obtained from a human donor in good health (CMV status not recorded). Some clones in this sample may be carry-over from other donors' samples. The bases read TGTGCCAGCAGCTTAGCGTGGGGTCCTCTTTACGAGCAGTACTTC. This is translated as CASSLAWGPLYEQYF.